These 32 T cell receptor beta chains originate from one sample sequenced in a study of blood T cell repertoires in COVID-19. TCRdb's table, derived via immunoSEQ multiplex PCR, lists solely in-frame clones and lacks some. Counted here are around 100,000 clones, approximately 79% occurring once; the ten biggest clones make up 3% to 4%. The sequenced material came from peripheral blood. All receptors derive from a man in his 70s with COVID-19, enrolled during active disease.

CDR3 protein: CASSYSRGGNTIYF. CDR3 sequence (DNA): TGTGCCAGCAGTTACTCACGGGGAGGAAACACCATATATTTT. The gene calls are TRBV6-5 and TRBJ1-3; D remains ambiguous. The CDR3 is 14 residues long. Per the germline V gene, CDR1 is MNHEY and CDR2 is SVGAGI. With 0 bases removed from V and 4 bases from J, the gap between germline ends came to 7 bases.

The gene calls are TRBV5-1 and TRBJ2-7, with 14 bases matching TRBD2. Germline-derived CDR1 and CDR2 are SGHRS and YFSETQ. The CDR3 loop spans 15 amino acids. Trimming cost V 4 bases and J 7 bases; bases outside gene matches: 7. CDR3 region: CASSGGLAGVGEQYF. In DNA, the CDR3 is TGCGCCAGCAGCGGGGGACTAGCGGGAGTGGGTGAGCAGTACTTC. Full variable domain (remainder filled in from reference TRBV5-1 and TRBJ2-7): KAGVTQTPRYLIKTRGQQVTLSCSPISGHRSVSWYQQTPGQGLQFLFEYFSETQRNKGNFPGRFSGRQFSNSRSEMNVSTLELGDSALYLCASSGGLAGVGEQYFGPGTRLTVT.

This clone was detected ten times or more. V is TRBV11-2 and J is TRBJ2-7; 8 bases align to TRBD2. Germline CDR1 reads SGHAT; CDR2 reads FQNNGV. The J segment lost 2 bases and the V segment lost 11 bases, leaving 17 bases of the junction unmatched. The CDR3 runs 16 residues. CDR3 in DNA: TGTGCCTCGCGGTATCTGGGCGGGAGGACAACCTACGAGCAGTACTTC. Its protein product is CASRYLGGRTTYEQYF.

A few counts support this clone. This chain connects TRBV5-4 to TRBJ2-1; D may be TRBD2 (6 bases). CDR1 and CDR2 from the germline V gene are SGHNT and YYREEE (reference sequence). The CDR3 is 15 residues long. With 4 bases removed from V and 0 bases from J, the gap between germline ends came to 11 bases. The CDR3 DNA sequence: TGTGCCAGCAGCCCGGGACTTCTCTCCTACAATGAGCAGTTCTTC. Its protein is CASSPGLLSYNEQFF.

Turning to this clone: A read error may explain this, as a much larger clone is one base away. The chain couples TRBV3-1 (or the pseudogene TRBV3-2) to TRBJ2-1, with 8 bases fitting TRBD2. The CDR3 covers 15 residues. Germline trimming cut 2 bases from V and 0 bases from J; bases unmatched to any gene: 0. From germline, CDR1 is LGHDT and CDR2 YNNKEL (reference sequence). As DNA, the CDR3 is TGTGCCAGCAGCCAAACTAGCGGCTCCTACAATGAGCAGTTCTTC. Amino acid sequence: CASSQTSGSYNEQFF.

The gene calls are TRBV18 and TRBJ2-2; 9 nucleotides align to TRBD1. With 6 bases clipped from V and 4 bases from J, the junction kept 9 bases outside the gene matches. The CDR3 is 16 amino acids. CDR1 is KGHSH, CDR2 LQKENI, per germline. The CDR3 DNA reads TGTGCCAGCTCGCTGGACAGGGGACCGGGCACCGGGGAGCTGTTTTTT. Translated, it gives CASSLDRGPGTGELFF. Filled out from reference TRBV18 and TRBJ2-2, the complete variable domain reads NAGVMQNPRHLVRRRGQEARLRCSPMKGHSHVYWYRQLPEEGLKFMVYLQKENIIDESGMPKERFSAEFPKEGPSILRIQQVVRGDSAAYFCASSLDRGPGTGELFFGEGSRLTVL.

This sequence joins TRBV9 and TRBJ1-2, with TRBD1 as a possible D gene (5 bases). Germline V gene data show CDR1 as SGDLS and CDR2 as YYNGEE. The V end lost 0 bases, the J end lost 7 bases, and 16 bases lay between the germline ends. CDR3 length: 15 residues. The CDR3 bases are TGTGCCAGCAGCGTAGAGGGCAGGGTCTTCGGTGGCTACACCTTC. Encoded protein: CASSVEGRVFGGYTF.

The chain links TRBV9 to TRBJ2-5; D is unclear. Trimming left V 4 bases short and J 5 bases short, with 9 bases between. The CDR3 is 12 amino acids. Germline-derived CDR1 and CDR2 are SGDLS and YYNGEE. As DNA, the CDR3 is TGTGCCAGCAGCAGAGGTGAGGAGACCCAGTACTTC. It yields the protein CASSRGEETQYF.

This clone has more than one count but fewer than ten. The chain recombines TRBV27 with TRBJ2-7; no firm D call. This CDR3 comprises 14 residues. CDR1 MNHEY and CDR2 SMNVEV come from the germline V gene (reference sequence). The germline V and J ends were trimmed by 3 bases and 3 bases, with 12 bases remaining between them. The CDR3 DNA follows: TGTGCCAGCAGTTTCTCGGGTCGGTACTACGAGCAGTACTTC. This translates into CASSFSGRYYEQYF.

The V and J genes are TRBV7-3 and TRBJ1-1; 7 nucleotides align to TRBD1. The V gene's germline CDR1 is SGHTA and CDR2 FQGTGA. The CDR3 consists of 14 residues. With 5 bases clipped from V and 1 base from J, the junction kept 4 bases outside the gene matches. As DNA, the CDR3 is TGTGCCAGCAGCCCTAGGACAGGGAACACTGAAGCTTTCTTT. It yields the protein CASSPRTGNTEAFF.

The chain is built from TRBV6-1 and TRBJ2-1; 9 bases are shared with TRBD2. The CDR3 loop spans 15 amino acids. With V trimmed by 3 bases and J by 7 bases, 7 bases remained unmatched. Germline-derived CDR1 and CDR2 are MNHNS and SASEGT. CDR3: CASSEWREGWNEQFF. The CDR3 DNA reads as TGTGCCAGCAGTGAGTGGCGGGAGGGTTGGAATGAGCAGTTCTTC.

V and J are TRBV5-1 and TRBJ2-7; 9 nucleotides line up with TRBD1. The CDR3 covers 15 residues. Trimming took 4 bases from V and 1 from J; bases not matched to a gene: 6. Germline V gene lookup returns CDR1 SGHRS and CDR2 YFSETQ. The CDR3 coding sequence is TGCGCCAGCAGCGGAACAGGGGGCTTTTCCTACGAGCAGTACTTC. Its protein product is CASSGTGGFSYEQYF.

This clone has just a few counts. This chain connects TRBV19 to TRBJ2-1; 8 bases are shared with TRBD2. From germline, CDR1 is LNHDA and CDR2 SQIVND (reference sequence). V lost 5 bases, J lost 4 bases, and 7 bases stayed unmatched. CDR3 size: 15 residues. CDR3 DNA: TGTGCCAGTAGTCGGGCTAGCGGGCCGTACAATGAGCAGTTCTTC. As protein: CASSRASGPYNEQFF.

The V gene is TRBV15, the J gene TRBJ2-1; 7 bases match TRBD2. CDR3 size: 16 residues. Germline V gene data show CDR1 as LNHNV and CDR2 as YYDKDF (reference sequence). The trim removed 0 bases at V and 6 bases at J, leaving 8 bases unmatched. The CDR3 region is CATSRDRLAGTNEQFF. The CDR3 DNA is TGTGCCACCAGCAGAGATCGATTAGCGGGCACCAATGAGCAGTTCTTC.

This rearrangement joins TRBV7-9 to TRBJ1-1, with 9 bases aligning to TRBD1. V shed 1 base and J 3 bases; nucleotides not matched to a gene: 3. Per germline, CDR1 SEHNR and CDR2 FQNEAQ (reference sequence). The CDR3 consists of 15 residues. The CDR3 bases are TGTGCCAGCAGCTTAGGGGACAGGGTACACACTGAAGCTTTCTTT. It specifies CASSLGDRVHTEAFF. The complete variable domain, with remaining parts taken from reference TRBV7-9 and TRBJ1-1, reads DTGVSQNPRHKITKRGQNVTFRCDPISEHNRLYWYRQTLGQGPEFLTYFQNEAQLEKSRLLSDRFSAERPKGSFSTLEIQRTEQGDSAMYLCASSLGDRVHTEAFFGQGTRLTVV.

The CDR3 here is CASSPSTNTGELFF. The CDR3 DNA sequence: TGTGCCAGCAGCCCCTCTACGAACACCGGGGAGCTGTTTTTT. This sequence joins TRBV11-3 and TRBJ2-2; D is ambiguous. The CDR3 extends over 14 amino acids. Trimming shortened V by 5 bases and J by 0 bases, and 7 bases separated the two germline ends. Germline V gene lookup returns CDR1 SGHNT and CDR2 YENEEA.

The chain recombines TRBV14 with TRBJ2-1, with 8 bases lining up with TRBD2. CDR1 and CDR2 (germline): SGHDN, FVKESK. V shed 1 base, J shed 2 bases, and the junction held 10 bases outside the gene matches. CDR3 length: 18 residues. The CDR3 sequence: CASSQGRTSYPPYNEQFF. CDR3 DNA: TGTGCCAGCAGCCAAGGAAGGACTAGCTACCCCCCCTACAATGAGCAGTTCTTC.

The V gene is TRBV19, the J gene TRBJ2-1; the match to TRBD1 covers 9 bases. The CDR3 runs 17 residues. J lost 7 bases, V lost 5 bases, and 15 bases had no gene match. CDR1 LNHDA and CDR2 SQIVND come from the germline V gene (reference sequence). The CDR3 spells CASSSIGGTGSRNEQFF. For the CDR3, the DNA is TGTGCCAGTAGTTCTATAGGAGGGACAGGGAGTAGAAATGAGCAGTTCTTC. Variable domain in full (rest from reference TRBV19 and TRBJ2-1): DGGITQSPKYLFRKEGQNVTLSCEQNLNHDAMYWYRQDPGQGLRLIYYSQIVNDFQKGDIAEGYSVSREKKESFPLTVTSAQKNPTAFYLCASSSIGGTGSRNEQFFGPGTRLTVL.

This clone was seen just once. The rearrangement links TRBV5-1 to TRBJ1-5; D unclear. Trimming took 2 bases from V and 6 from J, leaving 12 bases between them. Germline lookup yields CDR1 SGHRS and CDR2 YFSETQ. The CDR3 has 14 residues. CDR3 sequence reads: CASSLGGFGQPQHF. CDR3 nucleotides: TGCGCCAGCAGCTTAGGAGGGTTCGGTCAGCCCCAGCATTTT.

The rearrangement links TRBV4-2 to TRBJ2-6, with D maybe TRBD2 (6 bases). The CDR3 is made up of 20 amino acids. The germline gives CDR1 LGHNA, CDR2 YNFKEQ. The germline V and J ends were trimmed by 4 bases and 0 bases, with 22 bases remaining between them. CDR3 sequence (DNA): TGTGCCAGCAGCCCCGAGACTCCGGGACTGCTAAACTCTGGGGCCAACGTCCTGACTTTC. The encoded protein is CASSPETPGLLNSGANVLTF.

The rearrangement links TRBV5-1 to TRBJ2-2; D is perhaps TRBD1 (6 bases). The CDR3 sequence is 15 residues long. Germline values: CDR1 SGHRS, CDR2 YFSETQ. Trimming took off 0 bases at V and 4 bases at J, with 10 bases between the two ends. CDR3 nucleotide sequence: TGCGCCAGCAGCTTGGCCGGACAGCTCACCGGGGAGCTGTTTTTT. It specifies CASSLAGQLTGELFF.

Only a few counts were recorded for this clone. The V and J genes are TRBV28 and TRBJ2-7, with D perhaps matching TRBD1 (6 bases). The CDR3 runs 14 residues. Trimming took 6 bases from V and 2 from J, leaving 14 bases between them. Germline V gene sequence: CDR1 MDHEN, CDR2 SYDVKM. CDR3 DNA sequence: TGTGCCAGCAGAGATGGGGGCGCCACCTACGAGCAGTACTTC. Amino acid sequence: CASRDGGATYEQYF.

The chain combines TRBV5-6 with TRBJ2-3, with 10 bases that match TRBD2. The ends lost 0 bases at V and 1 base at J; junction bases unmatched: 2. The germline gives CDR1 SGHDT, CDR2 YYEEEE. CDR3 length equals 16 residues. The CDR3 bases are TGTGCCAGCAGCTTGGGTGGGACTAGCGGCACAGATACGCAGTATTTT. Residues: CASSLGGTSGTDTQYF.

CDR3 nucleotides: TGTGCCAGCAGCTCCACTAGGTCTGCGGCAACGTGGGAGCAGTACTTC. Encoded protein: CASSSTRSAATWEQYF. The chain links TRBV7-8 to TRBJ2-7; tentatively, D is TRBD2 (5 bases). The germline CDR1 and CDR2 sequences are SGHVS and FQNEAQ. With 4 bases removed from V and 7 bases from J, the gap between germline ends came to 23 bases. CDR3 length: 16 residues.

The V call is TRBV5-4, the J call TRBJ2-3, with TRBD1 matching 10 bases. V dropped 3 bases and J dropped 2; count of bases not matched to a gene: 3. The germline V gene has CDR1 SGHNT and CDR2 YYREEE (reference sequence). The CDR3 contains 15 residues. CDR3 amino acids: CASSSDRGTTDTQYF. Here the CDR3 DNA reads TGTGCCAGCAGCTCGGACAGGGGGACCACAGATACGCAGTATTTT.

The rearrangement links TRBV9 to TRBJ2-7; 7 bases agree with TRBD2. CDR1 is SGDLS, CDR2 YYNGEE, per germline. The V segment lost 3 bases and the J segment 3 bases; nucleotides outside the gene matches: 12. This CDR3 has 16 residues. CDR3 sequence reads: CASSAQALAAVYEQYF. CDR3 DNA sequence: TGTGCCAGCAGCGCGCAAGCTCTAGCGGCCGTCTACGAGCAGTACTTC.

In DNA form, the CDR3 reads TGCGCCAGCAGCTTACAGACAGCGAGATCTGGAAACACCATATATTTT. The encoded protein is CASSLQTARSGNTIYF. The V call is TRBV5-1, the J call TRBJ1-3; D is possibly TRBD1 (5 bases). Germline loops: CDR1 SGHRS, CDR2 YFSETQ. This CDR3 comprises 16 residues. Trimming removed 2 bases at V and 1 base at J, with 13 bases between.

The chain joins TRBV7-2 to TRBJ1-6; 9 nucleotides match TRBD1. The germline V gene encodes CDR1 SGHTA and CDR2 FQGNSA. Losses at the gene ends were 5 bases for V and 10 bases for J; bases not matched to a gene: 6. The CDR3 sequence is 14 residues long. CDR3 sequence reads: CASSTRTGESPLHF. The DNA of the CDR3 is TGTGCCAGCAGCACGAGGACAGGGGAGTCACCCCTCCACTTT. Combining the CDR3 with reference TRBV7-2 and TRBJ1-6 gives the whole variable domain GAGVSQSPSNKVTEKGKDVELRCDPISGHTALYWYRQSLGQGLEFLIYFQGNSAPDKSGLPSDRFSAERTGGSVSTLTIQRTQQEDSAVYLCASSTRTGESPLHFGNGTRLTVT.

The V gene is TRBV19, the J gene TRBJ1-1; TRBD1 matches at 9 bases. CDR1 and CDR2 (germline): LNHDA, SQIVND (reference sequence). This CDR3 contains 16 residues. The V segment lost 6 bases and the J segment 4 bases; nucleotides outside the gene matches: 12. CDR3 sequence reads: CASRHPGQGRGTEAFF. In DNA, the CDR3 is TGTGCCAGTAGACACCCGGGACAGGGTAGGGGCACTGAAGCTTTCTTT. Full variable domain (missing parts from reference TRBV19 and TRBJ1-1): DGGITQSPKYLFRKEGQNVTLSCEQNLNHDAMYWYRQDPGQGLRLIYYSQIVNDFQKGDIAEGYSVSREKKESFPLTVTSAQKNPTAFYLCASRHPGQGRGTEAFFGQGTRLTVV.

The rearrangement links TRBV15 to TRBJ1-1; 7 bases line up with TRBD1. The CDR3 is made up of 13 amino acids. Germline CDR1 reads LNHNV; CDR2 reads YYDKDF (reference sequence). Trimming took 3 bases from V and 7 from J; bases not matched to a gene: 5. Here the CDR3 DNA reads TGTGCCACCAGCAGCAGACAGGGCGATGAAGCTTTCTTT. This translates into CATSSRQGDEAFF.

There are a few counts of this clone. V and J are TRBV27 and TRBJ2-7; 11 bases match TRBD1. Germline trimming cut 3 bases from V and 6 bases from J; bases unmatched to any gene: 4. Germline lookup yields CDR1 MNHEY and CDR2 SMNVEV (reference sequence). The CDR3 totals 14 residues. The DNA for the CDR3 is TGTGCCAGCAGTTTGACAGGGACAGGGGGCGAGCAGTACTTC. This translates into CASSLTGTGGEQYF.

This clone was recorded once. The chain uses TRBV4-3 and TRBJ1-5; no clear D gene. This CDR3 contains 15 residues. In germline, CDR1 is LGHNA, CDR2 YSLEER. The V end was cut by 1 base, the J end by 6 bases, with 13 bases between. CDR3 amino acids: CASSQGDKNGQPQHF. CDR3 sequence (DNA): TGCGCCAGCAGCCAAGGAGACAAAAACGGTCAGCCCCAGCATTTT.